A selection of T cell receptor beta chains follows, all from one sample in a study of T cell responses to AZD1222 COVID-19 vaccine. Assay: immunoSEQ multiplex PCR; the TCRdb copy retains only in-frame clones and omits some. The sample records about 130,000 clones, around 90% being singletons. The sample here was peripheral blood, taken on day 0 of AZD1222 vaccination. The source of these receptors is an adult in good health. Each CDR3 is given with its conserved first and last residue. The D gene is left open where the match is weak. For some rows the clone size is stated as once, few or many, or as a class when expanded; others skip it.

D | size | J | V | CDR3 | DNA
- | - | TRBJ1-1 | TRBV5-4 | CASRGGASTEAFF | TGTGCCAGCAGGGGGGGGGCTAGCACTGAAGCTTTCTTT
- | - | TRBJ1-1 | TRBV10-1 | CAIRDLNTEAFF | TGCGCCATTAGGGACCTGAACACTGAAGCTTTCTTT
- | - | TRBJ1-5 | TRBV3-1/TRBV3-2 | CASSPHRFNQPQHF | TGTGCCAGCAGCCCCCACAGGTTCAATCAGCCCCAGCATTTT
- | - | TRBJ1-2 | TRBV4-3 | CASSQDPGRGGYTF | TGCGCCAGCAGCCAAGATCCGGGGAGAGGCGGCTACACCTTC
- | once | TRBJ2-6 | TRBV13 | CASSLGSGANVLTF | TGTGCCAGCAGCTTAGGATCTGGGGCCAACGTCCTGACTTTC
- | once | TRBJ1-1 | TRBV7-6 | CASSLGENTEAFF | TGTGCCAGCAGCTTGGGGGAAAACACTGAAGCTTTCTTT
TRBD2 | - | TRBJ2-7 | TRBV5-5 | CASTGTSGDYEQYF | TGTGCCAGCACCGGGACTAGCGGGGACTACGAGCAGTACTTC
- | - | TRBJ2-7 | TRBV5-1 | CASSWGSQSYEQYF | TGCGCCAGCAGCTGGGGGTCCCAAAGCTACGAGCAGTACTTC
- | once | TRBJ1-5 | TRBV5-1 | CASSPRDGFNQPQHF | TGCGCCAGCAGCCCCCGGGACGGCTTTAATCAGCCCCAGCATTTT
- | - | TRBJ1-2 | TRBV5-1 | CASSPSSGQSYGYTF | TGCGCCAGCAGCCCCTCGTCGGGACAAAGCTATGGCTACACCTTC
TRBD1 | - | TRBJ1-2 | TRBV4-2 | CASSQQQQGAEGYTF | TGTGCCAGCAGCCAACAGCAACAGGGGGCGGAGGGCTACACCTTC
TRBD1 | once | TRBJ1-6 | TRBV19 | CASSISTGDSPLHF | TGTGCCAGTAGTATATCCACAGGGGATTCACCCCTCCACTTT
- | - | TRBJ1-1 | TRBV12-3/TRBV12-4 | CATGQSYTEAFF | TGTGCCACCGGACAGTCGTACACTGAAGCTTTCTTT
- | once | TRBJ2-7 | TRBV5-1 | CASSLASGTHYEQYF | TGCGCCAGCAGCTTGGCCAGTGGCACCCACTACGAGCAGTACTTC
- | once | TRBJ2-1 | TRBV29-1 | CSVPRVNQQFF | TGCAGCGTTCCCCGGGTCAACCAACAGTTCTTC
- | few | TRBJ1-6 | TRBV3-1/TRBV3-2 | CASSQGGPGAYNSPLHF | TGTGCCAGCAGCCAAGGTGGCCCAGGGGCATATAATTCACCCCTCCACTTT
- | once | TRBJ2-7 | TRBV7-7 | CASSLTTGAHYEQYF | TGTGCTAGCAGCTTAACGACCGGGGCCCACTACGAGCAGTACTTC
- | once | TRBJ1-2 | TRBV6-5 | CATAVGTGGYGYTF | TGTGCCACCGCGGTGGGGACGGGGGGCTATGGCTACACCTTC
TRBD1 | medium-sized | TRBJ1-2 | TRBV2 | CASSTDRGDGYTF | TGTGCCAGCAGCACGGACAGGGGGGATGGCTACACCTTC
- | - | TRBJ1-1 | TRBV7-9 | CASSLNTEAFF | TGTGCCAGCAGCCTGAACACTGAAGCTTTCTTT
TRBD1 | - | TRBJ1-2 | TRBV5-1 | CASSKGTDPFYGYTF | TGCGCCAGCAGCAAAGGGACAGATCCCTTCTATGGCTACACCTTC
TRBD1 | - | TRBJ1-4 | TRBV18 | CASSPRRGLWNEKLFF | TGTGCCAGCTCACCCCGCAGGGGGCTATGGAATGAAAAACTGTTTTTT
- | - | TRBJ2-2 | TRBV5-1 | CASSLNRAGGELFF | TGCGCCAGCAGCCTAAACAGGGCTGGGGGGGAGCTGTTTTTT
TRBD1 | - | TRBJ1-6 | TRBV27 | CASSSGTGGGSPLHF | TGTGCCAGCAGTTCCGGGACAGGGGGCGGGTCACCCCTCCACTTT
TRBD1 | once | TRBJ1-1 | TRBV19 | CASRDRGGKSTEAFF | TGTGCCAGTAGGGACAGGGGTGGCAAGAGCACTGAAGCTTTCTTT
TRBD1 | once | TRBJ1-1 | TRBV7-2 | CASSLQGAANTEAFF | TGTGCCAGCAGCTTACAGGGGGCCGCCAACACTGAAGCTTTCTTT
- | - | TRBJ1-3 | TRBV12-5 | CVVGPGGSGNTIYF | TGTGTCGTAGGCCCCGGGGGCTCTGGAAACACCATATATTTT
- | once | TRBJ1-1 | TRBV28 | CASRRQLLNTEAFF | TGTGCCAGCAGGCGACAGCTATTGAACACTGAAGCTTTCTTT
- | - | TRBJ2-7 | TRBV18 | CASSLRADAYEQYF | TGTGCCAGCTCACTCCGGGCAGATGCCTACGAGCAGTACTTC
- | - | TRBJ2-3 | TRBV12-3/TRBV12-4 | CASGNTDTQYF | TGTGCCAGCGGGAACACAGATACGCAGTATTTT
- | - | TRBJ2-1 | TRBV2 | CASSERGNSYNEQFF | TGTGCCAGCAGTGAAAGAGGGAACTCCTACAATGAGCAGTTCTTC
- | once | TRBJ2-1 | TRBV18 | CASSQAGGSYNEQFF | TGTGCCAGCTCACAGGCAGGGGGGTCCTACAATGAGCAGTTCTTC
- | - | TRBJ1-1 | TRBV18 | CASSPAGAYTEAFF | TGTGCCAGCTCACCGGCAGGGGCTTACACTGAAGCTTTCTTT
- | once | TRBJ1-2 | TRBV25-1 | CASSGPWLGGYTF | TGTGCCAGCAGTGGACCTTGGTTGGGAGGCTACACCTTC
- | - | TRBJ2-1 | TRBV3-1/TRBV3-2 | CASTVGSSYNEQFF | TGTGCCAGCACCGTGGGGAGCTCCTACAATGAGCAGTTCTTC
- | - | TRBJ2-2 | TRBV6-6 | CASSYSLIGAGELFF | TGTGCCAGCAGTTACTCGTTGATCGGAGCGGGGGAGCTGTTTTTT
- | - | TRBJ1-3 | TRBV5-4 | CASSLESSGNTIYF | TGTGCCAGCAGCTTGGAGAGCTCTGGAAACACCATATATTTT
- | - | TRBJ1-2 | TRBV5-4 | CASSRGTNYGYTF | TGTGCCAGCAGCCGGGGGACTAACTATGGCTACACCTTC
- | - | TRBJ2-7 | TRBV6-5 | CASRRGGQGTYEQYF | TGTGCCAGCAGGCGGGGGGGACAGGGGACCTACGAGCAGTACTTC
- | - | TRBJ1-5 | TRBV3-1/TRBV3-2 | CASSQEGSQPQHF | TGTGCCAGCAGCCAAGAGGGGTCCCAGCCCCAGCATTTT
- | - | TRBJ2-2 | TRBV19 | CASRKQGPGELFF | TGTGCCAGTAGAAAGCAGGGGCCCGGGGAGCTGTTTTTT
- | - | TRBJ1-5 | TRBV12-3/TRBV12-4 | CASSTHPNQPQHF | TGTGCCAGCAGCACCCACCCAAATCAGCCCCAGCATTTT
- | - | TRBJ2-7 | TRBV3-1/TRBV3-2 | CASSQRIDSHYEQYF | TGTGCCAGCAGCCAAAGGATCGACAGCCACTACGAGCAGTACTTC
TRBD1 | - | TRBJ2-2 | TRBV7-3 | CASSTGQGYGELFF | TGTGCCAGCAGCACGGGACAGGGATACGGGGAGCTGTTTTTT
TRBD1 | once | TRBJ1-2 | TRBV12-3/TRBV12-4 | CASSLAQGDGYTF | TGTGCCAGCAGTTTAGCGCAGGGGGATGGCTACACCTTC